This T cell receptor beta chain derives from a study of human T cells and chemical hapten exposure. The CDR3 runs to 13 residues. The V end was cut by 0 bases, the J end by 7 bases, with 7 bases between. In germline, CDR1 is MNHEY, CDR2 SVGAGI. Time point denoted: patch test 1, 2 weeks after DPC sensitization. As for treatment: therapeutic diphenylcyclopropenone sensitization with weekly scalp DPC. TCRdb called the RACE reads again in MiXCR, with one record for every CDR3 protein. The table lists 150,000 or so distinct CDR3 sequences, 13% to 15% of them singletons. This clonotype showed up just a few times.

Sequencing was performed on whole blood, taken in connection with sensitization to the hapten diphenylcyclopropenone (DPC). The clonotype was recovered from a young woman with alopecia areata. Some clones in this sample may be carry-over from other donors' samples. This chain joins TRBV6-5 and TRBJ1-5, with no clear D. The CDR3 nucleotides read TGTGCCAGCAGTTACTCGTACCGGCAGCCCCAGCATTTT. Amino acids: CASSYSYRQPQHF.